These T cell receptor beta chains were read from a single sample in a study of beta chain features in type 1 diabetes. Using immunoSEQ multiplex PCR, the repertoire was profiled, and TCRdb retains in-frame clones only, with some absent. Among 600,000 or so clones listed, over 13% were seen once. The sequencing input was naive CD4+ T cells from blood. These TCRs come from a young man with type 1 diabetes. Both conserved end residues are part of each CDR3. The order of the fields is D gene, V gene, clone size, J gene, CDR3 protein, CDR3 DNA. A D gene is named only where the DNA matches it firmly. Size tells how often a clone was seen (once, few, many) or the class of an expanded clone, and some rows leave it out.

-	TRBV29-1	-	TRBJ2-3	CSGLQGSTDTQYF	TGCAGCGGCCTGCAGGGTAGCACAGATACGCAGTATTTT
TRBD1	TRBV19	-	TRBJ1-2	CASQAGGQVLGYTF	TGTGCCAGTCAGGCCGGCGGACAGGTTCTTGGCTACACCTTC
-	TRBV28	few	TRBJ1-1	CASRAEAAFF	TGTGCCAGCAGGGCAGAGGCAGCTTTCTTT
TRBD2	TRBV5-1	-	TRBJ2-3	CASSLEASGGTDTQYF	TGCGCCAGCAGCTTGGAAGCTAGCGGGGGCACAGATACGCAGTATTTT
-	TRBV7-2	few	TRBJ2-5	CASSLAYRGGETQYF	TGTGCCAGCAGCTTAGCGTACAGGGGGGGAGAGACCCAGTACTTC
-	TRBV30	few	TRBJ2-7	CAWSPIAYEQYF	TGTGCCTGGAGTCCCATCGCCTACGAGCAGTACTTC
-	TRBV16	-	TRBJ1-5	CASSQGFSNQPQHF	TGTGCCAGCAGCCAGGGATTTAGCAATCAGCCCCAGCATTTT
TRBD1	TRBV9	few	TRBJ1-1	CASSATTGGTEAFF	TGTGCCAGCAGCGCTACTACAGGGGGCACTGAAGCTTTCTTT
-	TRBV29-1	few	TRBJ2-5	CSVGVGGAETQYF	TGCAGCGTTGGGGTTGGAGGGGCCGAGACCCAGTACTTC
-	TRBV29-1	few	TRBJ1-1	CSVVGPGMKSEAFF	TGCAGCGTTGTTGGTCCAGGGATGAAGAGTGAAGCTTTCTTT